These 14 T cell receptor beta chains came from one sample sequenced in a study of cytomegalovirus exposure and HLA in healthy donors. The PCR had 60 Vbeta and 13 Jbeta primers. Sequencing was performed with immunoSEQ multiplex PCR; in TCRdb, only in-frame clones are kept and a portion is missing. This repertoire shows 160,000 or so clones, more than 65% found once; its top ten account for 4.7%. Material for sequencing was PBMCs. These receptors originate from a young man in good health and CMV-seropositive.

V and J are TRBV5-8 and TRBJ2-1; possibly TRBD1 for D (5 bases). Trimming left V 2 bases short and J 10 bases short, with 13 bases between. The CDR3 extends over 13 amino acids. The germline V gene has CDR1 SGHTS and CDR2 YDEGEE. CDR3 loop: CASSFYDRPEQFF. CDR3 coding DNA: TGTGCCAGCAGCTTTTACGACAGACCGGAGCAGTTCTTC.

The chain employs TRBV27 and TRBJ1-1, with D hard to call. The CDR3 covers 13 residues. V was trimmed by 4 bases and J by 5 bases, leaving 11 bases between them. The germline gives CDR1 MNHEY, CDR2 SMNVEV (reference sequence). CDR3 region: CASSSVQNTEAFF. CDR3 DNA: TGTGCCAGCAGTTCCGTACAGAATACTGAAGCTTTCTTT.

This clone was observed once. This sequence joins TRBV6-6 and TRBJ1-4; 7 positions match TRBD1. The CDR3 covers 14 residues. Looked up from germline, CDR1 is MNHNY and CDR2 is SVGAGI (reference sequence). Trimming at V came to 6 bases and at J to 7 bases, leaving 8 bases not matched to a gene. The CDR3: CASSVGTASEKLFF. CDR3 nucleotides: TGTGCCAGCAGCGTTGGGACAGCATCTGAAAAACTGTTTTTT.

The chain joins TRBV11-2 to TRBJ2-1; TRBD2 agrees at 10 bases. Germline CDR1 is SGHAT and CDR2 is FQNNGV. This CDR3 comprises 15 residues. J lost 6 bases, V lost 5 bases, and 7 bases had no gene match. The DNA of the CDR3 is TGTGCCAGCAGCCACAGCGGGGGGGCGGGCAATGAGCAGTTCTTC. Amino acid sequence: CASSHSGGAGNEQFF.

This chain connects TRBV6-4 to TRBJ1-2; 8 bases map to TRBD1. After removal of 3 bases from V and 9 bases from J, the junction contained 9 bases not matched to a gene. Germline CDR1 and CDR2: MRHNA and SNTAGT. The CDR3 is made up of 14 amino acids. CDR3 loop: CASSEVVGQGRYTF. The CDR3, as DNA: TGTGCCAGCAGTGAAGTAGTCGGACAGGGTCGCTACACCTTC.

This chain uses TRBV5-1 with TRBJ2-4; possibly TRBD1 for D (6 bases). This CDR3 region has 15 residues. Germline V gene sequence: CDR1 SGHRS, CDR2 YFSETQ. With 2 bases removed from V and 1 base from J, the gap between germline ends came to 10 bases. Here the CDR3 reads CASSFAGVAKNIQYF. DNA for the CDR3: TGCGCCAGCAGCTTCGCAGGGGTCGCCAAAAACATTCAGTACTTC.

The CDR3 DNA reads as TGTGCCAGCAGTGACTCCGGGACAGGGGACTCACCCCTCCACTTT. This gives the protein CASSDSGTGDSPLHF. The rearrangement joins TRBV6-4 to TRBJ1-6; 10 nucleotides agree with TRBD1. This CDR3 is built from 15 residues. V dropped 0 bases and J dropped 10; count of bases not matched to a gene: 3. Germline CDR1 reads MRHNA; CDR2 reads SNTAGT.

The CDR3 DNA sequence: TGTGCCAGCAGCCAAGAAAGACAGGGCAACTATGGCTACACCTTC. Amino acids: CASSQERQGNYGYTF. The chain links TRBV14 to TRBJ1-2; TRBD1 agrees at 7 bases. The V segment lost 0 bases and the J segment 2 bases; nucleotides outside the gene matches: 3. Germline V lookup: CDR1 SGHDN, CDR2 FVKESK. This CDR3 is built from 15 residues.

The V call is TRBV6-4, the J call TRBJ2-2; D may be TRBD1 (5 bases). The CDR3 consists of 14 residues. Germline V gene lookup returns CDR1 MRHNA and CDR2 SNTAGT. The V and J ends lost 2 bases and 6 bases respectively, with 10 bases between them. CDR3 coding DNA: TGTGCCAGCAGTGACCAAGGGGTACCCGGGGAGCTGTTTTTT. Its protein is CASSDQGVPGELFF.

The chain combines TRBV15 with TRBJ2-2; the D gene is possibly TRBD2 (6 bases). This CDR3 is 17 amino acids long. Trimming stripped 0 bases from V and 5 bases from J, with 16 bases between. Germline CDR1 reads LNHNV; CDR2 reads YYDKDF (reference sequence). The CDR3 bases are TGTGCCACCAGCAGAGATCGAGGGAGGAGTATTACCGGGGAGCTGTTTTTT. Its translation is CATSRDRGRSITGELFF.

The J gene is TRBJ1-1, the V gene TRBV27; D gene unclear. Germline V CDR1 and CDR2: MNHEY, SMNVEV (reference sequence). This CDR3 comprises 12 residues. V lost 4 bases, J lost 1 base, and 4 bases lay in between. CDR3 sequence: CASSSKNTEAFF. CDR3 bases: TGTGCCAGCAGTTCTAAGAACACTGAAGCTTTCTTT.

This sequence joins TRBV6-6 and TRBJ2-1; TRBD2 aligns across 8 bases. V trimming: 0 bases; J trimming: 8 bases; junction bases outside the gene matches: 6. The CDR3 is made up of 15 amino acids. Germline assignment: CDR1 MNHNY and CDR2 SVGAGI (reference sequence). In DNA, the CDR3 is TGTGCCAGCAGTTACTCTAGCGGGATGGGGGATGAGCAGTTCTTC. It codes for CASSYSSGMGDEQFF.

The CDR3: CASSPGTGGTNSPLHF. The CDR3 DNA follows: TGTGCCAGCTCCCCCGGGACAGGGGGCACTAATTCACCCCTCCACTTT. The gene calls are TRBV18 and TRBJ1-6, with 12 bases matching TRBD1. The CDR3 consists of 16 residues. Germline lookup yields CDR1 KGHSH and CDR2 LQKENI. Trimming removed 6 bases from V and 6 bases from J; junction bases left unmatched: 6. Combining the CDR3 with reference TRBV18 and TRBJ1-6 gives the whole variable domain NAGVMQNPRHLVRRRGQEARLRCSPMKGHSHVYWYRQLPEEGLKFMVYLQKENIIDESGMPKERFSAEFPKEGPSILRIQQVVRGDSAAYFCASSPGTGGTNSPLHFGNGTRLTVT.

This sequence joins TRBV14 and TRBJ1-4; D is possibly TRBD1 (6 bases). The germline gives CDR1 SGHDN, CDR2 FVKESK. V was cut by 1 base and J by 6 bases, with 12 bases left in between. This CDR3 is built from 15 residues. The CDR3 region has the DNA TGTGCCAGCAGCCAAGTCAGGGGTGATTATGAAAAACTGTTTTTT. It encodes CASSQVRGDYEKLFF.